This is a list of T cell receptor beta chains from one sample in a study of graft-versus-host responses after intestinal transplantation. Which antigens these TCRs recognize remains unknown. Sequencing was performed with immunoSEQ multiplex PCR; in TCRdb, only in-frame clones are kept and a portion is missing. Among around 120,000 clones, roughly 93% were seen once, and the ten largest hold more than 0.09%. The sample was unstimulated CD4+ T cells sorted from spleen or lymph node cells, taken before intestinal transplant. The source is a human donor who received an intestinal transplant. CDR3s include the opening cysteine and the closing phenylalanine or tryptophan. D genes are given only for firm matches. The listing skips clone size in some rows; elsewhere it reads once, few, many or a size class.

clone size	V gene	D gene	J gene	CDR3 protein	CDR3 DNA
few	TRBV19	.	TRBJ2-1	CASSIALGLYNEQFF	TGTGCCAGTAGTATAGCTTTGGGACTTTACAATGAGCAGTTCTTC
once	TRBV5-1	TRBD1	TRBJ1-2	CASSKARDRGQNYGYTF	TGCGCCAGCAGCAAAGCCCGGGACAGGGGGCAGAACTATGGCTACACCTTC
.	TRBV9	.	TRBJ2-1	CASSVVGVYNEQFF	TGTGCCAGCAGCGTAGTAGGGGTCTACAATGAGCAGTTCTTC
.	TRBV27	TRBD1	TRBJ2-1	CASSLEDRAAYNEQFF	TGTGCCAGCAGTTTAGAGGACAGGGCGGCCTACAATGAGCAGTTCTTC
few	TRBV19	TRBD2	TRBJ2-1	CASSIGTSGRGNEQFF	TGTGCCAGTAGTATCGGGACTAGCGGGAGGGGGAATGAGCAGTTCTTC
.	TRBV6-7	TRBD2	TRBJ2-2	CASSKSGSATGELFF	TGTGCCAGCAGTAAGAGCGGGAGTGCCACCGGGGAGCTGTTTTTT
.	TRBV5-6	TRBD2	TRBJ2-7	CASSYTGLNYEQYF	TGTGCCAGCAGCTATACGGGACTAAACTACGAGCAGTACTTC
.	TRBV10-3	.	TRBJ2-7	CATREGSGFRSYEQYF	TGTGCCACCCGTGAGGGATCGGGGTTTAGATCCTACGAGCAGTACTTC
.	TRBV5-1	TRBD1	TRBJ2-7	CASSLGDRGREQYF	TGCGCCAGCAGCTTGGGGGACAGGGGGCGCGAGCAGTACTTC
.	TRBV2	TRBD2	TRBJ2-7	CASRDIGGRTSYEQYF	TGTGCCAGCAGGGACATCGGCGGGAGGACCTCCTACGAGCAGTACTTC
.	TRBV30	.	TRBJ1-2	CAWSVRVKQGTNYGYTF	TGTGCCTGGAGTGTACGGGTGAAACAGGGAACTAACTATGGCTACACCTTC
.	TRBV6-1	TRBD2	TRBJ2-7	CASSEALTSGTPYEQYF	TGTGCCAGCAGTGAAGCTTTGACTAGCGGGACCCCCTACGAGCAGTACTTC
.	TRBV10-2	.	TRBJ1-5	CASSESLGRVVSTTQHF	TGCGCCAGCAGTGAGTCATTAGGCAGGGTGGTATCAACGACCCAGCATTTT
.	TRBV11-2	.	TRBJ1-2	CASSEGLSGYTF	TGTGCCAGCAGCGAAGGACTGAGTGGCTACACCTTC
.	TRBV28	.	TRBJ2-7	CASSTLARVVSEQYF	TGTGCCAGCAGTACACTAGCACGAGTGGTTAGCGAGCAGTACTTC
.	TRBV6-1	.	TRBJ1-3	CASSESSPTIYF	TGTGCCAGCAGTGAGTCCAGCCCTACCATATATTTT
.	TRBV7-6	.	TRBJ2-3	CASSSAVRYTDTQYF	TGTGCCAGCAGCTCCGCCGTGCGGTACACAGATACGCAGTATTTT
.	TRBV29-1	TRBD1	TRBJ2-7	CSAAGQGAYEQYF	TGCAGCGCCGCGGGACAGGGGGCCTACGAGCAGTACTTC
once	TRBV2	TRBD2	TRBJ2-2	CASSNRRELAGPRGTGELFF	TGTGCCAGCAGTAACCGTAGGGAGCTAGCGGGGCCCCGGGGCACCGGGGAGCTGTTTTTT
.	TRBV10-1	TRBD2	TRBJ2-5	CASSAGGAETQYF	TGCGCCAGCAGTGCGGGGGGAGCGGAGACCCAGTACTTC
once	TRBV2	.	TRBJ1-2	CASSAQGLSYGYTF	TGTGCCAGCAGTGCTCAGGGGCTTTCCTATGGCTACACCTTC
.	TRBV7-2	.	TRBJ1-2	CASSLVQLPNYGYTF	TGTGCCAGCAGCTTAGTGCAACTACCTAACTATGGCTACACCTTC
.	TRBV5-1	.	TRBJ1-4	CASSLVSGNEKLFF	TGCGCCAGCAGCTTGGTCTCAGGGAATGAAAAACTGTTTTTT
.	TRBV2	.	TRBJ2-1	CASSRQGAGTFF	TGTGCCAGCAGTCGGCAAGGGGCCGGAACGTTCTTC
.	TRBV27	.	TRBJ2-7	CASSFDRGSYEQYF	TGTGCCAGCAGCTTCGACCGTGGATCGTACGAGCAGTACTTC
.	TRBV27	.	TRBJ1-5	CASSLQRSQPQHF	TGTGCCAGCAGTTTACAGAGGTCTCAGCCCCAGCATTTT
few	TRBV7-2	.	TRBJ2-7	CASSLQGYEQYF	TGTGCCAGCAGCTTACAGGGTTACGAGCAGTACTTC
.	TRBV18	.	TRBJ1-5	CASSQGVNQPQHF	TGTGCCAGCTCACAAGGGGTCAACCAGCCCCAGCATTTT
.	TRBV12-5	TRBD1	TRBJ2-7	CASGRDSGPSYEQYF	TGTGCTAGTGGCCGGGACAGTGGGCCCTCCTACGAGCAGTACTTC
.	TRBV6-5	TRBD1	TRBJ1-2	CASSGDRVDGYTF	TGTGCCAGCAGTGGGGACAGGGTGGATGGCTACACCTTC
.	TRBV6-6	TRBD2	TRBJ2-1	CAARRESSYNEQFF	TGTGCCGCACGGCGGGAGAGCTCCTACAATGAGCAGTTCTTC